This passage covers 31 T cell receptor beta chains from one sample sequenced in a study of blood T cell repertoires in COVID-19. Data came from immunoSEQ multiplex PCR; TCRdb stores just in-frame clones and leaves some out. Of fewer than 110,000 clones in the sample, 85% are singletons; the top ten hold around 2%. Material for sequencing was peripheral blood. Receptors were obtained from a woman aged 70 to 79 with active or convalescent COVID-19.

The chain carries TRBV9 and TRBJ1-3, with TRBD1 matching over 12 bases. The germline V gene has CDR1 SGDLS and CDR2 YYNGEE. J gave up 4 bases and V 6 bases, and 2 bases lay outside the gene matches. The CDR3 extends over 14 amino acids. Written as DNA, the CDR3 is TGTGCCAGCACCGGGACAGGGGGCGGAAACACCATATATTTT. Translating it yields CASTGTGGGNTIYF. Based on the CDR3 plus reference TRBV9 and TRBJ1-3, the full variable domain is DSGVTQTPKHLITATGQRVTLRCSPRSGDLSVYWYQQSLDQGLQFLIQYYNGEERAKGNILERFSAQQFPDLHSELNLSSLELGDSALYFCASTGTGGGNTIYFGEGSWLTVV.

Here the CDR3 DNA reads TGTGCCAGCAGTTACTCGACTACAGGGGGTATAGGGGAGCAGTACTTC. This translates into CASSYSTTGGIGEQYF. V gene TRBV6-5 combines with J gene TRBJ2-7; 8 positions agree with TRBD1. This CDR3 is 16 amino acids long. With 0 bases clipped from V and 7 bases from J, the junction kept 11 bases outside the gene matches. CDR1 MNHEY and CDR2 SVGAGI come from the germline V gene.

In nucleotides, the CDR3 is TGTGCCAGCAGCTTGAATCGAGGTTACAGGGCGTATAGCAATCAGCCCCAGCATTTT. Encoded protein: CASSLNRGYRAYSNQPQHF. V is TRBV5-6 and J is TRBJ1-5, with D tentatively TRBD1 (6 bases). Trimming cost V 1 base and J 0 bases, with 20 bases left between them. The CDR3 contains 19 residues. Germline V CDR1 and CDR2: SGHDT, YYEEEE.

The J gene is TRBJ2-5, the V gene TRBV7-2, with D possibly being TRBD1 (5 bases). The V end lost 5 bases, the J end lost 2 bases, and 15 bases lay between the germline ends. Germline CDR1 SGHTA, CDR2 FQGNSA. The CDR3 sequence is 15 residues long. The CDR3 region is CASSAAPRVQETQYF. The DNA of the CDR3 is TGTGCCAGCAGCGCCGCCCCCAGGGTACAAGAGACCCAGTACTTC.

This clone was seen once. V usage is TRBV7-2 and J usage is TRBJ1-6; unclear D gene. This CDR3 region has 12 residues. V was pared by 2 bases and J by 8 bases, with 4 bases between. Per the germline V gene, CDR1 is SGHTA and CDR2 is FQGNSA. The chain's CDR3 is CASSLQYSPLHF. The CDR3 nucleotides are TGTGCCAGCAGCTTACAATATTCACCCCTCCACTTT.

The chain has TRBV19 and TRBJ2-1; the D gene is possibly TRBD1 (5 bases). The CDR3 runs 14 residues. V gave up 3 bases and J gave up 6 bases, with 12 bases separating them. Germline V gives CDR1 LNHDA, CDR2 SQIVND (reference sequence). The CDR3 here is CASSMAQGINEQFF. CDR3 bases: TGTGCCAGTAGTATGGCGCAGGGTATCAATGAGCAGTTCTTC.

The chain couples TRBV7-2 to TRBJ2-2, with TRBD2 as a possible D gene (5 bases). CDR3 length: 15 amino acids. With 3 bases removed from V and 4 bases from J, the gap between germline ends came to 12 bases. Per the germline V gene, CDR1 is SGHTA and CDR2 is FQGNSA. CDR3 amino acids: CASSFDSGITGELFF. CDR3 DNA: TGTGCCAGCAGCTTTGATTCCGGGATCACCGGGGAGCTGTTTTTT.

This rearrangement joins TRBV5-6 to TRBJ2-1; a possible D gene is TRBD2 (6 bases). Germline V lookup: CDR1 SGHDT, CDR2 YYEEEE. This CDR3 has 15 residues. The V end lost 4 bases, the J end lost 4 bases, and 15 bases lay between the germline ends. CDR3 loop: CASSRRLGDYNEQFF. CDR3 nucleotides: TGTGCCAGCAGCCGAAGACTAGGGGATTACAATGAGCAGTTCTTC.

The chain couples TRBV28 to TRBJ2-1; D remains ambiguous. This CDR3 is 10 amino acids long. V was pared by 4 bases and J by 9 bases, with 4 bases between. The germline gives CDR1 MDHEN, CDR2 SYDVKM. The DNA of the CDR3 is TGTGCCAGCAGTTACGGTGAGCAGTTCTTC. Amino acids: CASSYGEQFF.

Regarding this clone: Compared with germline, one end of the junction differs, possibly owing to a read error. V is TRBV6-6 and J is TRBJ1-4; TRBD1 is a possible D gene (6 bases). Germline V CDR1 and CDR2: MNHNY, SVGAGI (reference sequence). The CDR3 is made up of 14 amino acids. CDR3 in amino acids: CASSTGTTNEKLFF. The CDR3, as DNA: TGTGCCAGCAGTACAGGGACAACGAATGAAAAACTGTTTTTT.

The chain couples TRBV10-1 to TRBJ2-1; perhaps TRBD2 as D (6 bases). The germline V gene encodes CDR1 WNHNN and CDR2 SYGVQD (reference sequence). Trimming removed 5 bases from V and 5 bases from J, with 16 bases in between. The CDR3 contains 15 residues. CDR3 sequence: CASSPGSSGHNEQFF. The CDR3, as DNA: TGCGCCAGCAGTCCCGGGAGCAGTGGACACAATGAGCAGTTCTTC.

The chain uses TRBV6-5 and TRBJ2-1; D unclear. CDR1 is MNHEY and CDR2 is SVGAGI in the germline V gene. The ends were cut back, 3 bases at V and 4 bases at J, with 7 bases in the middle. The CDR3 spans 13 residues. CDR3 bases: TGTGCCAGCAGTTATTCGTTTTACAATGAGCAGTTCTTC. It translates to CASSYSFYNEQFF.

This chain joins TRBV6-1 and TRBJ1-1; TRBD1 matches at 9 bases. Germline CDR1 MNHNS, CDR2 SASEGT. This CDR3 is 13 amino acids long. V dropped 3 bases and J dropped 7; count of bases not matched to a gene: 3. DNA of the CDR3: TGTGCCAGCAGTGAGGGACAGGGTAGTGAAGCTTTCTTT. Protein sequence: CASSEGQGSEAFF.

This chain's CDR3 is CASSLGTGRRTSDQPQHF. CDR3 nucleotides: TGTGCCAGCAGCTTGGGGACAGGGAGAAGAACAAGCGATCAGCCCCAGCATTTT. V is TRBV7-2 and J is TRBJ1-5, with TRBD1 matching 9 bases. Germline lookup yields CDR1 SGHTA and CDR2 FQGNSA. This CDR3 is 18 amino acids long. Germline trimming cut 3 bases from V and 5 bases from J; bases unmatched to any gene: 14.

This clone has ten or more counts. V usage is TRBV29-1 and J usage is TRBJ1-2; 7 positions agree with TRBD1. Unmatched junction bases numbered 5, after V lost 1 base and J lost 0 bases. Germline CDR1 SQVTM, CDR2 ANQGSEA. This CDR3 region has 15 residues. DNA for the CDR3: TGCAGCGTTGAAGGGGACAGCCTAGCTAACTATGGCTACACCTTC. Residues: CSVEGDSLANYGYTF.

The chain is built from TRBV29-1 and TRBJ2-2; possibly TRBD1 for D (6 bases). The V gene's germline CDR1 is SQVTM and CDR2 ANQGSEA. Trimming left V 8 bases short and J 3 bases short, with 13 bases between. The CDR3 extends over 13 amino acids. The CDR3 DNA is TGCAGCTTGCGACAGGACGACACCGGGGAGCTGTTTTTT. Translating gives CSLRQDDTGELFF.

The CDR3 protein is CASSEQGGLYNSPLHF. DNA for the CDR3: TGTGCCAGCAGTGAGCAGGGGGGCCTCTATAATTCACCCCTCCACTTT. The V call is TRBV2, the J call TRBJ1-6; the match to TRBD1 covers 7 bases. The CDR3 is 16 amino acids. CDR1 and CDR2 (germline): SNHLY, FYNNEI. Germline trimming cut 3 bases from V and 3 bases from J; bases unmatched to any gene: 5.

The chain combines TRBV5-1 with TRBJ1-3; 8 bases map to TRBD1. Germline V gene lookup returns CDR1 SGHRS and CDR2 YFSETQ. With V trimmed by 4 bases and J by 0 bases, 3 bases remained unmatched. This CDR3 has 15 amino acids. DNA of the CDR3: TGCGCCAGCAGCGATGGACAGGGCTCTGGAAACACCATATATTTT. Amino acid sequence: CASSDGQGSGNTIYF.

This clone was observed a single time. The CDR3 DNA follows: TGTGCCAGCAGCGACAGAGGGGGAGGGAACAATGAGCAGTTCTTC. This gives the protein CASSDRGGGNNEQFF. The V call is TRBV3-1 (or the pseudogene TRBV3-2), the J call TRBJ2-1, with D perhaps TRBD2 (7 bases). The CDR3 spans 15 residues. Trimming pared 5 bases from V and 5 bases from J, leaving 16 bases between. CDR1 LGHDT and CDR2 YNNKEL come from the germline V gene (reference sequence).

This rearrangement joins TRBV5-6 to TRBJ2-1; 7 nucleotides match TRBD2. The germline CDR1 and CDR2 sequences are SGHDT and YYEEEE. The ends lost 0 bases at V and 6 bases at J; junction bases unmatched: 6. This CDR3 region has 15 residues. The CDR3 DNA follows: TGTGCCAGCAGCTTGGCGGCTAGCGGAGGCAATGAGCAGTTCTTC. It encodes CASSLAASGGNEQFF.

This chain connects TRBV10-1 to TRBJ1-6; 9 bases agree with TRBD1. The CDR3 is 16 residues long. J gave up 8 bases and V 0 bases, and 5 bases lay outside the gene matches. Per the germline V gene, CDR1 is WNHNN and CDR2 is SYGVQD (reference sequence). This CDR3 is CASSESRTGVHSPLHF. The CDR3 DNA reads TGCGCCAGCAGTGAGTCCCGGACAGGGGTACATTCACCCCTCCACTTT.

The V call is TRBV15, the J call TRBJ1-5, with 12 positions matching TRBD1. Trimming cost V 5 bases and J 3 bases; bases outside gene matches: 5. Per the germline V gene, CDR1 is LNHNV and CDR2 is YYDKDF (reference sequence). The CDR3 extends over 16 amino acids. The CDR3 region is CATSRGTGGANQPQHF. The CDR3 region has the DNA TGTGCCACCAGCCGGGGGACAGGGGGCGCCAATCAGCCCCAGCATTTT.

The chain employs TRBV3-1 (or the pseudogene TRBV3-2) and TRBJ1-1; D is perhaps TRBD1 (5 bases). From germline, CDR1 is LGHDT and CDR2 YNNKEL (reference sequence). The CDR3 is 13 residues long. Trimming took 4 bases from V and 2 from J, leaving 8 bases between them. DNA for the CDR3: TGTGCCAGCAGCCGTCAGGGCAACACTGAAGCTTTCTTT. Its protein is CASSRQGNTEAFF.

This chain connects TRBV3-1 (or the pseudogene TRBV3-2) to TRBJ2-7; 9 positions match TRBD2. The CDR3 covers 15 residues. V trimming: 2 bases; J trimming: 4 bases; junction bases outside the gene matches: 6. The germline V gene encodes CDR1 LGHDT and CDR2 YNNKEL (reference sequence). This CDR3 reads CASSQTSRGGYEQYF. Here the CDR3 DNA reads TGTGCCAGCAGCCAAACCTCGCGGGGGGGTTACGAGCAGTACTTC.

J is TRBJ2-3 and V is TRBV4-3; D perhaps matches TRBD1 (6 bases). The V end lost 3 bases, the J end lost 5 bases, and 15 bases lay between the germline ends. This CDR3 region has 15 residues. Germline CDR1 and CDR2: LGHNA and YSLEER. CDR3: CASSHRTGWLDTQYF. In nucleotides, the CDR3 is TGCGCCAGCAGCCACCGAACAGGGTGGTTAGATACGCAGTATTTT.

This clone was counted a few times. V is TRBV7-2 and J is TRBJ2-1; D gene ambiguous. Germline-derived CDR1 and CDR2 are SGHTA and FQGNSA. Trimming cost V 5 bases and J 3 bases, with 17 bases left between them. The length of the CDR3 is 16 residues. The CDR3 spells CASSPGPGAFYNEQFF. DNA for the CDR3: TGTGCCAGCAGCCCAGGCCCTGGTGCCTTCTACAATGAGCAGTTCTTC.

This chain uses TRBV27 with TRBJ2-3; D remains ambiguous. V lost 4 bases and J 5 bases, leaving 19 bases between the germline ends. Germline CDR1 is MNHEY and CDR2 is SMNVEV (reference sequence). CDR3 length equals 16 residues. As DNA, the CDR3 is TGTGCCAGCAGTTCCACCCTGCACTTACTGAGAGATACGCAGTATTTT. This gives the protein CASSSTLHLLRDTQYF.

The genes are TRBV24-1 and TRBJ2-3; TRBD2 matches at 8 bases. There are 16 residues in the CDR3. V lost 1 base and J lost 3; bases outside the gene matches: 5. The V gene's germline CDR1 is KGHDR and CDR2 SFDVKD. The CDR3 reads CATSDLPGLGTDTQYF. Here the CDR3 DNA reads TGTGCCACCAGTGATTTACCGGGACTAGGTACAGATACGCAGTATTTT.

The chain uses TRBV28 and TRBJ1-1; no firm D call. CDR3 size: 17 residues. V was shortened by 3 bases and J by 7 bases, with 24 bases between the two germline ends. Germline V CDR1 and CDR2: MDHEN, SYDVKM. The CDR3, as DNA: TGTGCCAGCAGTTTTTCATTGGGGAGGGAAGACACCCATGAAGCTTTCTTT. Encoded protein: CASSFSLGREDTHEAFF.

The J gene is TRBJ1-5, the V gene TRBV28; 8 bases are a match to TRBD1. The germline V gene has CDR1 MDHEN and CDR2 SYDVKM. V lost 5 bases to trimming and J lost 4 bases; unmatched junction nucleotides: 7. The CDR3 is made up of 15 amino acids. CDR3 sequence reads: CASSGGQGRNQPQHF. The CDR3 DNA sequence: TGTGCCAGCAGTGGCGGACAGGGCCGAAATCAGCCCCAGCATTTT.

The chain employs TRBV5-6 and TRBJ1-1; unclear D gene. V was trimmed by 1 base and J by 1 base, leaving 8 bases between them. Germline V gene sequence: CDR1 SGHDT, CDR2 YYEEEE. CDR3 length equals 14 residues. CDR3 coding DNA: TGTGCCAGCAGCTTGTACAGTTCGAACACTGAAGCTTTCTTT. Translation: CASSLYSSNTEAFF.